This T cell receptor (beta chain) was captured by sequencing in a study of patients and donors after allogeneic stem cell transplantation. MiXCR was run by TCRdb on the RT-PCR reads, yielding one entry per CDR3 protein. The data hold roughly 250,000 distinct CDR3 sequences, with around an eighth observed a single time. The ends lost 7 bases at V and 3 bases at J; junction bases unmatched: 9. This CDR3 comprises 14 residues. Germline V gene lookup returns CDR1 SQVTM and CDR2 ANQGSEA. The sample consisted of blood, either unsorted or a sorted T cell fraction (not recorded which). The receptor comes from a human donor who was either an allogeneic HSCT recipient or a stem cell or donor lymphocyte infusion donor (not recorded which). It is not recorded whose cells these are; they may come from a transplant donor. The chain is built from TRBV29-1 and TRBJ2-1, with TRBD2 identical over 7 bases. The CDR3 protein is CSADRTSFYNEQFF. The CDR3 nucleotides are TGCAGCGCTGATAGGACTAGTTTCTACAATGAGCAGTTCTTC.